These T cell receptor beta chains were read from a single sample in a study of shared clonotypes between healthy human individuals. Only in-frame clones appear in the TCRdb table, and some are missing; sequencing was by immunoSEQ multiplex PCR. There are hundreds of thousands of clones in the sample; roughly 72% occur only once, and more than 10% lies in the top ten. Specimen: PBMCs. The receptors were sampled from a woman aged 40 to 50 in good health. Some clones in this sample may be carry-over from other donors' samples. The CDR3 runs from the conserved cysteine through the conserved F or W. The order of the fields is clone size, J gene, V gene, D gene, CDR3 DNA, CDR3 protein. A D gene is named only where the DNA matches it firmly. Some rows mark clone size as missing; the rest say once, few, many or name a class of expanded clone.

>-|TRBJ1-5|TRBV27|TRBD1
TGTGCCAGCAGTAGGGGACAGAATCAGCCCCAGCATTTT
CASSRGQNQPQHF
>-|TRBJ2-2|TRBV4-3|-
TGCGCCAGCAGCACGGGGCAGGGTACCCCCGGGGAGCTGTTTTTT
CASSTGQGTPGELFF
>-|TRBJ2-1|TRBV19|TRBD2
TGTGCCAGTAGTATGGGCACTAGCGGAACCAATGAGCAGTTCTTC
CASSMGTSGTNEQFF
>-|TRBJ2-7|TRBV15|-
TGTGCCACCAGCAGAGTAGTGGGCGAGCAGTACTTC
CATSRVVGEQYF
>few|TRBJ1-4|TRBV30|-
TGTGCCTGGAGTGTTTCAACTAATGAAAAACTGTTTTTT
CAWSVSTNEKLFF
>-|TRBJ2-7|TRBV9|TRBD1
TGTGCCAGCTCCGGACAGGGCTACGAGCAGTACTTC
CASSGQGYEQYF
>-|TRBJ2-3|TRBV29-1|TRBD2
TGCAGCGTTCCCGGGACTAGCGGGATTTCAGATACGCAGTATTTT
CSVPGTSGISDTQYF
>-|TRBJ2-7|TRBV5-1|-
TGCGCCAGCAGCTTGGGAACTAGCTCCTACGAGCAGTACTTC
CASSLGTSSYEQYF
>few|TRBJ1-1|TRBV4-1|-
TGCGCCAGCAGCCAGGGCAGGGGCAGGGTCACTGAAGCTTTCTTT
CASSQGRGRVTEAFF
>-|TRBJ2-7|TRBV19|-
TGTGCCAGTAGTACTGCTGCGACGAGCTCCTACGAGCAGTACTTC
CASSTAATSSYEQYF
>-|TRBJ1-2|TRBV19|TRBD1
TGTGCCAGTAGTCGAACAGGGGTGAACTATGGCTACACCTTC
CASSRTGVNYGYTF
>-|TRBJ2-7|TRBV2|TRBD1
TGTGCCAGCCGCCGGGACAGGGGGCTGGATCTGTACTTC
CASRRDRGLDLYF
>-|TRBJ2-7|TRBV28|-
TGTGCCAGCTCCGAGAGGGGGGACATCCGTAGTTACGAGCAGTACTTC
CASSERGDIRSYEQYF
>few|TRBJ2-3|TRBV2|-
TGTGCCAGCGGCGGACGGACCCCTGGCACAGATACGCAGTATTTT
CASGGRTPGTDTQYF
>-|TRBJ1-5|TRBV27|-
TGTGCCAGCAGTCTCAACAGGGGCAATCAGCCCCAGCATTTT
CASSLNRGNQPQHF
>few|TRBJ2-1|TRBV6-6|-
TGTGCCAGCCATAGCGGTGGGTCGTCCGCTGAGCAGTTCTTC
CASHSGGSSAEQFF
>-|TRBJ2-6|TRBV30|-
TGTGCCTGGAGTGTAGGGGGCTCTGGGGCCAACGTCCTGACTTTC
CAWSVGGSGANVLTF
>-|TRBJ2-5|TRBV9|-
TGTGCCAGCAGCGTAGCTATCGGACTTCGAGAGACCCAGTACTTC
CASSVAIGLRETQYF
>-|TRBJ2-1|TRBV5-1|TRBD1
TGCGCCAGCAGCTTGGTCGGGACAGGGGTGGATTTCAATGAGCAGTTCTTC
CASSLVGTGVDFNEQFF
>-|TRBJ2-7|TRBV30|-
TGTGCCTTAATTCCCGGGACTGCGGACTACGAGCAGTACTTC
CALIPGTADYEQYF
>-|TRBJ2-5|TRBV28|-
TGTGCCAGCCGTAGGGGGGACATCTCGAGGGAGACCCAGTACTTC
CASRRGDISRETQYF
>-|TRBJ2-7|TRBV7-2|-
TGTGCCAGCAGCTTATCAACGTCCTACGAGCAGTACTTC
CASSLSTSYEQYF
>-|TRBJ2-1|TRBV7-8|-
TGTGCCAGCAGCTTAGCGGTGGTCCCTTTGTTGTATGAGCAGTTCTTC
CASSLAVVPLLYEQFF
>-|TRBJ2-7|TRBV5-5|-
TGTGCCAGCAGCTCTTGGGAGCGGTCCTCCTACGAGCAGTACTTC
CASSSWERSSYEQYF
>-|TRBJ2-1|TRBV27|-
TGTGCCAGCAGTCCGCGGGCCGGGTACAATGAGCAGTTCTTC
CASSPRAGYNEQFF
>few|TRBJ2-7|TRBV28|-
TGTGCCAGCACATCGGGCGGAGACCCCTACGAGCAGTACTTC
CASTSGGDPYEQYF
>-|TRBJ2-3|TRBV5-1|-
TGCGCCAGCAGACTAGCTACGCGCACAGATACGCAGTATTTT
CASRLATRTDTQYF
>-|TRBJ2-4|TRBV6-5|-
TGTGCCAGCAGCGACCGGCAAAACATTCAGTACTTC
CASSDRQNIQYF
>-|TRBJ2-5|TRBV25-1|-
TGTGCCAGCAGTGAATTTGAGTTGACGGAGACCCAGTACTTC
CASSEFELTETQYF
>-|TRBJ2-1|TRBV7-8|-
TGTGCCAGCAGCTTAGGAGGGGGAGGGGGCTACAATGAGCAGTTCTTC
CASSLGGGGGYNEQFF
>-|TRBJ2-7|TRBV9|TRBD2
TGTGCCAGCAGCGCTACGACTAGCGGGAGGATCTCCTACGAGCAGTACTTC
CASSATTSGRISYEQYF
>-|TRBJ2-7|TRBV20-1|-
TGCAGTGCTAGCGGACTCTACGAAGAGTACTTC
CSASGLYEEYF
>-|TRBJ2-1|TRBV30|-
TGTGCCTGGAACAGGGACCCCTACAATGAGCAGTTCTTC
CAWNRDPYNEQFF
>-|TRBJ2-7|TRBV19|TRBD1
TGTGCCAGTAGTATCGGCCAAGGGACAGGCCAAAGGGCCTACGAGCAGTACTTC
CASSIGQGTGQRAYEQYF
>-|TRBJ1-3|TRBV11-2|-
TGTGCCAGCAGCTTACATCTTGTATGGAGCATCTCTGGAAACACCATATATTTT
CASSLHLVWSISGNTIYF
>few|TRBJ2-7|TRBV27|-
TGTGCCAGCAGTTTAAACCGCAACGAGCAGTGCTTC
CASSLNRNEQCF
>once|TRBJ2-2|TRBV9|-
TGTGCCAGCAGCACACTAGGGAGTCCCTGGGAGCTGTTTTTT
CASSTLGSPWELFF
>few|TRBJ2-7|TRBV5-1|-
TGCGCCAGCAGCTTGGAAACGGGGGCGCGGGAGCAGTACTTC
CASSLETGAREQYF
>-|TRBJ2-1|TRBV11-1|TRBD2
TGTGCCAGCAGCTACCCCGGGGAGGGGCCAAATGAGCAGTTCTTC
CASSYPGEGPNEQFF
>-|TRBJ2-7|TRBV4-2|-
TGTGCCAGCAGCCAGTCTCAATACGAGCAGTACTTC
CASSQSQYEQYF
>many|TRBJ2-3|TRBV7-2|-
TGTGCCAGCAGCCCTACTACGAGCACAGATACGCAGTATTTT
CASSPTTSTDTQYF
>once|TRBJ1-4|TRBV28|-
TGTGCCAGCAGTCCCACAGGCGCCGATGAAAAACTGTTTTTT
CASSPTGADEKLFF
>-|TRBJ1-1|TRBV29-1|-
TGCAGCGTTAGAGGGGTTCAGAACACTGAAGCTTTCTTT
CSVRGVQNTEAFF
>-|TRBJ1-5|TRBV19|-
TGTGCCAGTACTCGGACCTCAGGGGGCAATCAGCCCCAGCATTTT
CASTRTSGGNQPQHF
>few|TRBJ2-5|TRBV6-1|TRBD1
TGTGCCAGCAGTCCACACCGGGACAGGGAAGAGACCCAGTACTTC
CASSPHRDREETQYF
>-|TRBJ2-7|TRBV5-1|-
TGCGCCAGCAGCTTGGAGGGGACACCCTACGAGCAGTACTTC
CASSLEGTPYEQYF
>few|TRBJ1-1|TRBV18|-
TGTGCCAGCTCACCAGGAGGAATGAACACTGAAGCTTTCTTT
CASSPGGMNTEAFF
>-|TRBJ2-7|TRBV25-1|TRBD1
TGTGCCAGCAGTGGCCCGATCCGGGACAGCCCCTACGAGCAGTACTTC
CASSGPIRDSPYEQYF
>-|TRBJ2-7|TRBV28|TRBD2
TGTGCCAGCACGGCACTAGCGGGGTCGGGCGAGCAGTACTTC
CASTALAGSGEQYF
>-|TRBJ2-7|TRBV28|-
TGTGCCAGCACTAACCACTACGAGCAGTACTTC
CASTNHYEQYF
>-|TRBJ1-1|TRBV6-6|TRBD1
TGTGCCAGCAGTCGTCAGGGGGAGGGGACTGAAGCTTTCTTT
CASSRQGEGTEAFF
>-|TRBJ2-3|TRBV5-1|-
TGCGCCAGCAGCTTGTCCGCCTATAGCACAGATACGCAGTATTTT
CASSLSAYSTDTQYF
>-|TRBJ2-3|TRBV7-8|-
TGTGCCAGCAGCTTGAGAGGGGGAGGTAGTATAGTAGATACGCAGTATTTT
CASSLRGGGSIVDTQYF
>-|TRBJ2-7|TRBV5-4|TRBD2
TGTGCCAGCAGCTTGGCCGGGACTAGCAATAGTTACGAGCAGTACTTC
CASSLAGTSNSYEQYF
>-|TRBJ1-1|TRBV19|TRBD1
TGTGCCAGCGCACGACAGGGGGGAGGTCAGGCTTTCTTT
CASARQGGGQAFF
>-|TRBJ1-4|TRBV30|-
TGTGCCTGGCTTCTTGTTGATGAAAAACTGTTTTTT
CAWLLVDEKLFF
>-|TRBJ1-1|TRBV7-3|-
TGTGCCAGCAGCTTAAGCGTGGGGGACCAGTACACTGAAGCTTTCTTT
CASSLSVGDQYTEAFF
>-|TRBJ2-3|TRBV6-1|TRBD1
TGTGCCAGCAGGGGACAGGGGGCAGATACGCAGTATTTT
CASRGQGADTQYF
>-|TRBJ2-2|TRBV7-3|-
TGTGCCAGCAGCCCACAGGGTTACACCGGGGAGCTGTTTTTT
CASSPQGYTGELFF
>many|TRBJ2-7|TRBV28|-
TGTGCCAGCAGTTTAAAATTCTACTACGAGCAGTACTTC
CASSLKFYYEQYF